This is a list of T cell receptor beta chains from one sample in a study of blood T cell repertoires in COVID-19. Some clones are missing from TCRdb's copy, which holds only in-frame ones; the method was immunoSEQ multiplex PCR. The repertoire has more than 100,000 clones, 85% of them found once; the top ten carry roughly 10%. Sequenced material: peripheral blood. The receptors derive from a man at least 80 years old with acute or convalescent COVID-19. Both conserved end residues are part of each CDR3. D genes are given only for firm matches. Rows may omit the clone size; those that give it use once, few, many or a size class.

J | D | V | size | CDR3 | DNA
TRBJ1-1 | - | TRBV7-3 | - | CASSFRQTEAFF | TGTGCCAGCAGCTTCAGACAGACTGAAGCTTTCTTT
TRBJ2-1 | - | TRBV18 | - | CASSPPVNNEQFF | TGTGCCAGCTCACCACCCGTAAACAATGAGCAGTTCTTC
TRBJ2-1 | TRBD2 | TRBV24-1 | once | CATSGAGAFPEQFF | TGTGCCACTTCAGGAGCGGGAGCGTTTCCTGAGCAGTTCTTC
TRBJ1-2 | TRBD1 | TRBV2 | few | CASSVPHGTVDYGYTF | TGTGCCAGCAGTGTCCCCCATGGGACAGTGGACTATGGCTACACCTTC
TRBJ2-1 | TRBD2 | TRBV6-5 | - | CASSRTSGGVYEQFF | TGTGCCAGCAGCCGGACTAGCGGGGGGGTCTATGAGCAGTTCTTC
TRBJ1-2 | TRBD1 | TRBV28 | - | CASSLGQFLYGYTF | TGTGCCAGCAGTTTGGGACAGTTCCTCTATGGCTACACCTTC
TRBJ1-3 | TRBD1 | TRBV15 | - | CATSKGGLGNTIYF | TGTGCCACCAGCAAAGGGGGCTTGGGAAACACCATATATTTT
TRBJ2-6 | TRBD2 | TRBV11-2 | - | CASSLTGGSGANVLTF | TGTGCCAGCAGCCTAACGGGGGGGTCTGGGGCCAACGTCCTGACTTTC
TRBJ1-1 | - | TRBV29-1 | - | CSVGPRQPTTEAFF | TGCAGCGTGGGGCCACGCCAACCGACCACTGAAGCTTTCTTT
TRBJ2-3 | - | TRBV18 | - | CASSRGSINTDTQYF | TGTGCCAGCTCGCGCGGGTCCATAAACACAGATACGCAGTATTTT
TRBJ2-1 | TRBD2 | TRBV28 | - | CASRDSTSGYNEQFF | TGTGCCAGCAGAGATTCGACTAGCGGGTACAATGAGCAGTTCTTC
TRBJ1-6 | TRBD1 | TRBV12-5 | - | CASGPGTGRNSPLHF | TGTGCTAGTGGTCCCGGGACAGGGAGGAATTCACCCCTCCACTTT
TRBJ2-1 | TRBD2 | TRBV10-3 | - | CAISVSGSSYNEQFF | TGTGCCATCAGTGTCAGCGGGAGCTCCTACAATGAGCAGTTCTTC
TRBJ2-7 | - | TRBV20-1 | few | CSASFPGSGEQYF | TGCAGTGCTAGTTTCCCGGGGTCCGGGGAGCAGTACTTC
TRBJ1-1 | - | TRBV5-1 | - | CASSPEASLNTEAFF | TGCGCCAGCAGCCCGGAGGCGAGTCTAAACACTGAAGCTTTCTTT
TRBJ2-7 | - | TRBV6-5 | - | CASSLAGFTDEQYF | TGTGCCAGCTCTCTGGCGGGATTCACCGACGAGCAGTACTTC
TRBJ1-5 | - | TRBV5-5 | - | CASSAYGGPQPQHF | TGTGCCAGCAGCGCCTACGGGGGGCCTCAGCCCCAGCATTTT
TRBJ1-2 | - | TRBV2 | - | CAVPPPGVQDYGYTF | TGTGCCGTCCCGCCGCCAGGGGTACAGGACTATGGCTACACCTTC
TRBJ2-6 | TRBD1 | TRBV9 | - | CASRHKGQGGPKGGANVLTF | TGTGCCAGCAGACACAAGGGACAGGGAGGCCCTAAAGGTGGGGCCAACGTCCTGACTTTC
TRBJ1-4 | - | TRBV6-5 | - | CASSYSQGNEKLFF | TGTGCCAGCAGTTACTCCCAGGGAAACGAAAAACTGTTTTTT
TRBJ2-1 | - | TRBV2 | - | CASSPREVQFF | TGTGCCAGCAGCCCCAGGGAGGTCCAGTTCTTC
TRBJ2-4 | TRBD1 | TRBV28 | - | CASSPSGQGTKNIQYF | TGTGCCAGCAGTCCTTCCGGACAGGGAACCAAAAACATTCAGTACTTC
TRBJ2-3 | - | TRBV9 | - | CASSPLSTDTQYF | TGTGCCAGCAGCCCCCTAAGCACAGATACGCAGTATTTT
TRBJ1-1 | - | TRBV5-1 | - | CASSDSMNTEAFF | TGCGCCAGCAGTGACAGCATGAACACTGAAGCTTTCTTT
TRBJ2-1 | - | TRBV18 | - | CASSRGRGSYNEQFF | TGTGCCAGCTCACGGGGTAGGGGCTCCTACAATGAGCAGTTCTTC
TRBJ2-3 | TRBD1 | TRBV5-1 | - | CASSLVWRGQGAYTQYF | TGCGCCAGCAGCTTGGTCTGGAGGGGACAGGGGGCCTATACGCAGTATTTT
TRBJ1-5 | - | TRBV19 | - | CASSPRGGSDNQPQHF | TGTGCCAGTAGTCCTCGAGGAGGCAGTGACAATCAGCCCCAGCATTTT
TRBJ2-1 | - | TRBV19 | few | CASSIAMTSKDNEQFF | TGTGCCAGTAGTATAGCTATGACTAGTAAAGACAATGAGCAGTTCTTC